The rows below give T cell receptor beta chains drawn from one sample of a study of beta chain features in type 1 diabetes. The protocol was immunoSEQ multiplex PCR, while the TCRdb copy is restricted to in-frame clones and leaves out a portion. The sample includes roughly 730,000 clones, 13% of them seen just once. Input material: naive CD4+ T cells from blood. The receptors derive from a man between 18 and 29 years old with type 1 diabetes. Both conserved end residues are part of each CDR3. D genes are given only for firm matches. Rows may omit the clone size; those that give it use once, few, many or a size class.

CDR3: CASSSTQGAALGTEAFF
DNA: TGTGCCAGCAGCTCAACCCAGGGGGCTGCCCTCGGCACTGAAGCTTTCTTT
size: .
length: 17
J: TRBJ1-1
D: TRBD1
V: TRBV7-6

CDR3: CAISEVSGQGYF
DNA: TGTGCCATCAGTGAGGTTTCGGGACAGGGATACTTC
size: few
length: 12
J: TRBJ2-7
D: TRBD1
V: TRBV10-3

CDR3: CASSDSFSGSGELFF
DNA: TGTGCCAGCAGTGACTCTTTCTCGGGATCCGGGGAGCTGTTTTTT
size: .
length: 15
J: TRBJ2-2
D: .
V: TRBV6-4

CDR3: CASSWQGGTEAFF
DNA: TGTGCCAGCAGCTGGCAGGGAGGCACTGAAGCTTTCTTT
size: .
length: 13
J: TRBJ1-1
D: .
V: TRBV5-6

CDR3: CAWTWQGSEQYF
DNA: TGTGCCTGGACCTGGCAGGGAAGCGAGCAGTACTTC
size: few
length: 12
J: TRBJ2-7
D: .
V: TRBV30

CDR3: CASSPGLAGGTDTQYF
DNA: TGTGCCAGCAGCCCGGGACTAGCGGGGGGCACAGATACGCAGTATTTT
size: .
length: 16
J: TRBJ2-3
D: TRBD2
V: TRBV7-6

CDR3: CASSVAAGREDTQYF
DNA: TGTGCCAGCAGCGTAGCAGCGGGGCGGGAAGATACGCAGTATTTT
size: few
length: 15
J: TRBJ2-3
D: TRBD2
V: TRBV9

CDR3: CSVRLRSAFF
DNA: TGCAGTGTTAGGCTCCGGTCGGCTTTCTTT
size: few
length: 10
J: TRBJ1-1
D: .
V: TRBV20-1

CDR3: CASSEAGTPHTQYF
DNA: TGTGCCAGCAGTGAAGCGGGGACACCTCATACGCAGTATTTT
size: .
length: 14
J: TRBJ2-3
D: .
V: TRBV6-1

CDR3: CATRGGWNTEAFF
DNA: TGTGCCACCCGAGGGGGTTGGAACACTGAAGCTTTCTTT
size: few
length: 13
J: TRBJ1-1
D: .
V: TRBV10-3

CDR3: CASSDRGDQPQHF
DNA: TGTGCCAGCAGTGATAGGGGCGATCAGCCCCAGCATTTT
size: .
length: 13
J: TRBJ1-5
D: .
V: TRBV25-1

CDR3: CASFRDSSIDEQFF
DNA: TGTGCCAGTTTCCGGGACAGCAGTATCGATGAGCAGTTCTTC
size: .
length: 14
J: TRBJ2-1
D: TRBD1
V: TRBV9

CDR3: CASKPGHLNTGELFF
DNA: TGTGCCAGCAAACCGGGACACCTGAACACCGGGGAGCTGTTTTTT
size: .
length: 15
J: TRBJ2-2
D: .
V: TRBV19

CDR3: CASSFGRLETQYF
DNA: TGTGCCAGCAGCTTCGGCAGGTTGGAGACCCAGTACTTC
size: few
length: 13
J: TRBJ2-5
D: .
V: TRBV5-6

CDR3: CASSLAFGDYGYTF
DNA: TGCGCCAGCAGCTTGGCCTTCGGGGACTATGGCTACACCTTC
size: .
length: 14
J: TRBJ1-2
D: .
V: TRBV5-1

CDR3: CASSTLRQGVDTQYF
DNA: TGTGCCAGCAGTACCCTCAGACAGGGTGTAGATACGCAGTATTTT
size: .
length: 15
J: TRBJ2-3
D: TRBD1
V: TRBV6-6

CDR3: CASSEQAGAYNEQFF
DNA: TGCGCCAGCAGTGAGCAAGCGGGGGCCTACAATGAGCAGTTCTTC
size: few
length: 15
J: TRBJ2-1
D: TRBD2
V: TRBV10-1

CDR3: CAITRGGEEDTQYF
DNA: TGTGCCATCACCCGAGGGGGGGAGGAGGATACGCAGTATTTT
size: .
length: 14
J: TRBJ2-3
D: .
V: TRBV10-3

CDR3: CAIAPGSYEQYF
DNA: TGTGCCATCGCCCCAGGGTCCTACGAGCAGTACTTC
size: few
length: 12
J: TRBJ2-7
D: .
V: TRBV10-3

CDR3: CSVEDRGGGLYGYTF
DNA: TGCAGCGTTGAAGATCGAGGGGGAGGGCTGTATGGCTACACCTTC
size: .
length: 15
J: TRBJ1-2
D: .
V: TRBV29-1

CDR3: CASSPGTGPSGTDTQYF
DNA: TGTGCCAGTAGTCCTGGGACAGGACCCTCGGGCACAGATACGCAGTATTTT
size: few
length: 17
J: TRBJ2-3
D: TRBD1
V: TRBV19

CDR3: CASSERQGRTDTQYF
DNA: TGTGCCAGCAGTGAAAGACAGGGGCGCACAGATACGCAGTATTTT
size: few
length: 15
J: TRBJ2-3
D: TRBD1
V: TRBV6-1

CDR3: CASSTSGDEQFF
DNA: TGCGCCAGCAGCACTAGCGGGGATGAGCAGTTCTTC
size: .
length: 12
J: TRBJ2-1
D: TRBD2
V: TRBV5-1

CDR3: CASSLMLAGEIETQYF
DNA: TGTGCCAGCAGCTTGATGCTAGCGGGGGAGATTGAGACCCAGTACTTC
size: .
length: 16
J: TRBJ2-5
D: TRBD2
V: TRBV11-3

CDR3: CASRIRQASNQPQHF
DNA: TGTGCCAGCAGGATTCGACAGGCTAGCAATCAGCCCCAGCATTTT
size: .
length: 15
J: TRBJ1-5
D: .
V: TRBV6-6

CDR3: CASSPDRVGTDTQYF
DNA: TGTGCCAGCAGTCCGGACAGGGTCGGGACAGATACGCAGTATTTT
size: few
length: 15
J: TRBJ2-3
D: TRBD1
V: TRBV2

CDR3: CASSLTGGSKDTQYF
DNA: TGTGCCAGCAGCTTGACGGGGGGAAGTAAAGATACGCAGTATTTT
size: few
length: 15
J: TRBJ2-3
D: TRBD2
V: TRBV7-9

CDR3: CASSLVWAYEQYF
DNA: TGTGCCAGCAGCTTAGTCTGGGCCTACGAGCAGTACTTC
size: .
length: 13
J: TRBJ2-7
D: .
V: TRBV11-2

CDR3: CASSISSGASNEQFF
DNA: TGTGCCAGTAGTATAAGTAGCGGGGCTTCGAATGAGCAGTTCTTC
size: few
length: 15
J: TRBJ2-1
D: TRBD2
V: TRBV19

CDR3: CASIPRQNTEAFF
DNA: TGTGCCAGTATCCCACGACAGAACACTGAAGCTTTCTTT
size: .
length: 13
J: TRBJ1-1
D: .
V: TRBV19

CDR3: CASSVGQGGSGANVLTF
DNA: TGTGCCAGCAGCGTAGGACAGGGTGGTTCTGGGGCCAACGTCCTGACTTTC
size: .
length: 17
J: TRBJ2-6
D: TRBD1
V: TRBV9

CDR3: CASSQGTGVIYGYTF
DNA: TGCGCCAGCAGCCAAGGGACAGGGGTTATCTATGGCTACACCTTC
size: .
length: 15
J: TRBJ1-2
D: TRBD1
V: TRBV4-1

CDR3: CASSPQTVNTEAFF
DNA: TGTGCCAGCTCACCACAGACAGTGAACACTGAAGCTTTCTTT
size: few
length: 14
J: TRBJ1-1
D: .
V: TRBV18

CDR3: CASSRDRGDYGYTF
DNA: TGTGCCAGCAGCAGGGATCGCGGGGACTATGGCTACACCTTC
size: few
length: 14
J: TRBJ1-2
D: .
V: TRBV25-1

CDR3: CASSRRRDRLENEQFF
DNA: TGTGCCAGCAGCCGAAGGCGGGACAGGTTGGAAAATGAGCAGTTCTTC
size: .
length: 16
J: TRBJ2-1
D: TRBD1
V: TRBV11-1

CDR3: CAISERDRGLYEQYF
DNA: TGTGCCATCAGTGAGCGGGACAGGGGGTTGTACGAGCAGTACTTC
size: .
length: 15
J: TRBJ2-7
D: TRBD1
V: TRBV10-3

CDR3: CASSLTGRENTEAFF
DNA: TGTGCCAGCAGTCTTACGGGCAGGGAGAACACTGAAGCTTTCTTT
size: few
length: 15
J: TRBJ1-1
D: .
V: TRBV27

CDR3: CASGTGGPNTGELFF
DNA: TGCGCCAGCGGGACGGGCGGCCCGAACACCGGGGAGCTGTTTTTT
size: .
length: 15
J: TRBJ2-2
D: .
V: TRBV5-1

CDR3: CASSVSSNNEQFF
DNA: TGTGCCAGCAGCGTTTCTAGTAACAATGAGCAGTTCTTC
size: few
length: 13
J: TRBJ2-1
D: .
V: TRBV9

CDR3: CAWSLEAQNQPQHF
DNA: TGTGCCTGGAGTTTGGAGGCCCAGAATCAGCCCCAGCATTTT
size: .
length: 14
J: TRBJ1-5
D: .
V: TRBV30

CDR3: CASSAPRGGLETQYF
DNA: TGTGCCAGCAGCGCCCCCCGGGGGGGCCTTGAGACCCAGTACTTC
size: few
length: 15
J: TRBJ2-5
D: TRBD2
V: TRBV9

CDR3: CASSQGVLGTDTQYF
DNA: TGCGCCAGCAGCCAAGGAGTGCTGGGCACAGATACGCAGTATTTT
size: .
length: 15
J: TRBJ2-3
D: .
V: TRBV4-1

CDR3: CASGTRLGLTEAFF
DNA: TGTGCCAGCGGAACCCGCTTGGGTCTCACTGAAGCTTTCTTT
size: few
length: 14
J: TRBJ1-1
D: .
V: TRBV6-5

CDR3: CASSLRDTGELFF
DNA: TGCGCCAGCAGTCTTAGAGACACCGGGGAGCTGTTTTTT
size: .
length: 13
J: TRBJ2-2
D: .
V: TRBV5-1

CDR3: CASSAYRDSFYNEQFF
DNA: TGTGCCAGCAGCGCGTACAGGGATTCCTTTTACAATGAGCAGTTCTTC
size: .
length: 16
J: TRBJ2-1
D: .
V: TRBV11-2

CDR3: CASSLDQGYYEQYF
DNA: TGTGCCAGCAGCTTGGACCAGGGTTACTACGAGCAGTACTTC
size: few
length: 14
J: TRBJ2-7
D: .
V: TRBV5-6

CDR3: CASSLGGDSYNEQFF
DNA: TGTGCCAGCAGTTTAGGGGGGGACTCCTACAATGAGCAGTTCTTC
size: .
length: 15
J: TRBJ2-1
D: TRBD2
V: TRBV28

CDR3: CASSDTGISPLHF
DNA: TGTGCCAGCAGTGATACAGGGATTTCACCCCTCCACTTT
size: .
length: 13
J: TRBJ1-6
D: .
V: TRBV2

CDR3: CASSGMTGVDGYTF
DNA: TGTGCCAGCAGTGGGATGACAGGGGTGGATGGCTACACCTTC
size: few
length: 14
J: TRBJ1-2
D: TRBD1
V: TRBV25-1

CDR3: CASSQTGDVGDTQYF
DNA: TGCGCCAGCAGCCAGACAGGGGATGTTGGAGATACGCAGTATTTT
size: .
length: 15
J: TRBJ2-3
D: TRBD1
V: TRBV5-1

CDR3: CAWSLGILNTEAFF
DNA: TGTGCCTGGAGTCTGGGGATTTTGAACACTGAAGCTTTCTTT
size: few
length: 14
J: TRBJ1-1
D: .
V: TRBV30

CDR3: CSGVGLAGGQTQYF
DNA: TGCAGCGGCGTCGGACTAGCGGGGGGGCAGACCCAGTACTTC
size: few
length: 14
J: TRBJ2-5
D: TRBD2
V: TRBV29-1

CDR3: CASGPGQSVETQYF
DNA: TGTGCTAGTGGTCCCGGGCAGTCCGTTGAGACCCAGTACTTC
size: few
length: 14
J: TRBJ2-5
D: .
V: TRBV12-5